The 4 T cell receptor beta chains given below trace back to one sample, sequenced in a study of T-cell memory formation after mild COVID-19. TCRdb fed the 5' RACE reads into MiXCR, producing one record per CDR3 protein. The top ten hold about 20% of the sample, which has about 340,000 distinct CDR3 sequences, roughly an eighth seen once. Material: PBMCs or a T cell subset sorted from them (not recorded which). The receptor source for this set is a young man who had mild COVID-19 (a few samples of this study predate the infection). Cell type and time point are not known.

Ten or more counts support this clonotype. V is TRBV28 and J is TRBJ2-7; tentatively, D is TRBD1 (5 bases). The CDR3 runs to 13 residues. V lost 6 bases and J lost 2, with 11 bases in between. CDR1 is MDHEN and CDR2 is SYDVKM in the germline V gene. The CDR3 DNA is TGTGCCAGCAGCTGGGGCGGAGCCTACGAGCAGTACGTC. Residues: CASSWGGAYEQYV.

The chain combines TRBV7-6 with TRBJ2-5, with D perhaps TRBD1 or TRBD2 (6 bases each). V lost 7 bases to trimming and J lost 2 bases, with 17 bases between them. Germline loops: CDR1 SGHVS, CDR2 FNYEAQ. The CDR3 loop spans 15 amino acids. The CDR3 DNA reads as TGTGCCAGCAACCCTAAAGGGGGGCAGCAAGAGACCCAGTACTTC. Amino acids: CASNPKGGQQETQYF.

The sample holds a few counts of this clonotype. The V call is TRBV6-2 or TRBV6-3, the J call TRBJ2-5; D uncertain. The CDR3 consists of 15 residues. The ends were cut back, 2 bases at V and 0 bases at J, with 10 bases in the middle. Per the germline V gene, CDR1 is MNHEY and CDR2 is SVGEGT. DNA for the CDR3: TGTGCCAGCAGTTACGACGTGGGCGACCAAGAGACCCAGTACTTC. Protein: CASSYDVGDQETQYF.

This clonotype appeared a few times. This chain links TRBV7-8 with TRBJ1-2; 7 nucleotides align to TRBD1. CDR3 length: 15 residues. V was pared by 3 bases and J by 1 base, with 5 bases of the junction left unmatched. Per germline, CDR1 SGHVS and CDR2 FQNEAQ. The CDR3 DNA is TGTGCCAGCAGCTTGGGACAGCCCGGTAACTATGGCTACACCTTC. This codes for CASSLGQPGNYGYTF.